A selection of T cell receptor beta chains follows, all from one sample in a study of cytomegalovirus exposure and HLA in healthy donors. Measured with immunoSEQ multiplex PCR; TCRdb has only the in-frame clones, and not every one. Altogether 150,000 to 200,000 clones are present, 70% to 90% being singletons, with the ten largest covering roughly 10%. Sequencing input: PBMCs. The origin of the receptors is a man between 18 and 29 years old in good health and CMV-seropositive. Each CDR3 is given with its conserved first and last residue. A D gene is named only where the DNA matches it firmly. Not all rows give a size; the values are once, few, many and, for expanded clones, a class.

clone_size j_call v_call d_call cdr3_nt cdr3_aa
few TRBJ1-3 TRBV7-9 NA TGTGCCAGCAGCTTAGACCTTTCGGGTTCTGGAAACACCATATATTTT CASSLDLSGSGNTIYF
once TRBJ2-7 TRBV5-4 NA TGTGCCAGCAGCTCGAGTTTCAACCGCTACGAGCAGTACTTC CASSSSFNRYEQYF
NA TRBJ2-1 TRBV15 TRBD2 TGTGCCACCAGCAGAGCGGGGGGACTAAACAATGAGCAGTTCTTC CATSRAGGLNNEQFF
NA TRBJ2-7 TRBV27 NA TGTGCCAGCAGTTTCGCGCGGGCTGCGGGGGAGCAGTACTTC CASSFARAAGEQYF
NA TRBJ1-1 TRBV6-4 NA TGTGCCAGCAGTGAACAGCCGAACACTGAAGCTTTCTTT CASSEQPNTEAFF
NA TRBJ2-7 TRBV13 TRBD1 TGTGCCAGCAGCTCCGGACAGGGGGCGGAGGAGCAGTACTTC CASSSGQGAEEQYF
NA TRBJ1-1 TRBV2 TRBD1 TGTGCCAGCAGCCGACAGGGGGAGGCCACTGAAGCTTTCTTT CASSRQGEATEAFF
NA TRBJ2-7 TRBV14 TRBD1 TGTGCCAGCAGTAGAACAGGGGCCTACGAGCAGTACTTC CASSRTGAYEQYF
NA TRBJ2-1 TRBV6-1 TRBD2 TGTGCCAGCAGTGAATACGGTAGCGGGGGGGCCTTTGAGCAGTTCTTC CASSEYGSGGAFEQFF
NA TRBJ2-5 TRBV7-7 TRBD2 TGTGCTAGCAGCTTTAGCGGGGGGATAACTTTCCAAGAGACCCAGTACTTC CASSFSGGITFQETQYF
NA TRBJ1-2 TRBV7-8 TRBD1 TGTGCCAGCAGCCGAGGACAGGGCCCCAACTATGGCTACACCTTC CASSRGQGPNYGYTF
few TRBJ2-7 TRBV7-2 NA TGTGCCAGCAGCTCCACTCGTTTCGCCGAGCAGTACTTC CASSSTRFAEQYF
NA TRBJ1-2 TRBV6-5 NA TGTGCCAGCAGCTCCCGGCGGGGCTACTATGGCTACACCTTC CASSSRRGYYGYTF
NA TRBJ2-7 TRBV5-4 TRBD1 TGTGCCAGCAGCTTGGCGGGACAGGGCTCTAGGGAGCAGTACTTC CASSLAGQGSREQYF
NA TRBJ1-5 TRBV6-1 NA TGTGCCAGCAGTGATCGACAGAATAGCAATCAGCCCCAGCATTTT CASSDRQNSNQPQHF
NA TRBJ1-4 TRBV11-2 NA TGTGCCAGCAGCCCAGTTCGGGGGATTAATGAAAAACTGTTTTTT CASSPVRGINEKLFF
NA TRBJ1-3 TRBV13 TRBD1 TGTGCCAGCAGCTACTTATCCGACAGGGCTGGAAACACCATATATTTT CASSYLSDRAGNTIYF
NA TRBJ1-2 TRBV9 TRBD1 TGTGCCAGCAGCCGTCAACAGGGGAACTATGGCTACACCTTC CASSRQQGNYGYTF
NA TRBJ1-1 TRBV4-3 NA TGCGCCAGCAGCCAAGATCGCAGGGTATTTGAAGCTTTCTTT CASSQDRRVFEAFF
NA TRBJ1-1 TRBV5-1 NA TGCGCCAGCAGCAACGGTCCCGAACAGGGATACACTGAAGCTTTCTTT CASSNGPEQGYTEAFF
NA TRBJ2-3 TRBV2 TRBD1 TGTGCCAGCAGCCCCTCTGGACAGGGTTTGGCAGATACGCAGTATTTT CASSPSGQGLADTQYF
NA TRBJ1-2 TRBV6-1 TRBD1 TGTGCCAGCAACGTACGGGACAGGGGCGATGGCTACACCTTC CASNVRDRGDGYTF
NA TRBJ1-2 TRBV5-1 TRBD1 TGCGCCAGCAGGGGGACAGGGATTAAGTATGGCTACACCTTC CASRGTGIKYGYTF
NA TRBJ1-1 TRBV5-1 TRBD1 TGCGCCAGCAGCAGGACAGGGGCCTCGAACACTGAAGCTTTCTTT CASSRTGASNTEAFF
NA TRBJ2-2 TRBV7-9 TRBD2 TGTGCCAGCAGCCCGACTAGCGGGGGACCCACCGGGGAGCTGTTTTTT CASSPTSGGPTGELFF
NA TRBJ2-3 TRBV9 NA TGTGCCAGCAGCGTAGAGTACTACACAGATACGCAGTATTTT CASSVEYYTDTQYF
NA TRBJ1-3 TRBV9 NA TGTGCCAGCAGCGTAGCTCCGGGGTCTGGAAACACCATATATTTT CASSVAPGSGNTIYF
few TRBJ2-1 TRBV11-2 TRBD2 TGTGCCAGCAGCTCTAGCGGGGGTTGGAATGAGCAGTTCTTC CASSSSGGWNEQFF
NA TRBJ1-5 TRBV20-1 NA TGCAGTGCTTATAGCAATCAGCCCCAGCATTTT CSAYSNQPQHF
NA TRBJ2-2 TRBV9 TRBD1 TGTGCCAGCAGCGCCTGGGACAGCAACACCGGGGAGCTGTTTTTT CASSAWDSNTGELFF
once TRBJ2-6 TRBV5-1 NA TGCGCCAGCAGCTCACTCCCTGCGGGATCTGGGGCCAACGTCCTGACTTTC CASSSLPAGSGANVLTF
NA TRBJ2-7 TRBV9 NA TGTGCCAGCAGTCCTCTGTCTGGGAGCCTGGAGCAGTACTTC CASSPLSGSLEQYF
few TRBJ1-1 TRBV6-5 TRBD1 TGTGCCAGCACCTACAGGGGAGACACTGAAGCTTTCTTT CASTYRGDTEAFF
NA TRBJ2-7 TRBV2 TRBD1 TGTGCCAGCGGCGGACAGGGCTACGAGCAGTACTTC CASGGQGYEQYF
NA TRBJ2-1 TRBV19 NA TGTGCCAGTAGACATGATCCGACCTACAATGAGCAGTTCTTC CASRHDPTYNEQFF
NA TRBJ2-2 TRBV7-8 NA TGTGCCAGCAGCTCGGGCAGGGTGACCGGGGAGCTGTTTTTT CASSSGRVTGELFF
NA TRBJ2-2 TRBV10-3 NA TGTGCCATCAGTGAGAGGCAGGCTGACACCGGGGAGCTGTTTTTT CAISERQADTGELFF
NA TRBJ2-2 TRBV11-3 TRBD1 TGTGCCAGCAGCTTGGACAGGGGAACCGGGGAGCTGTTTTTT CASSLDRGTGELFF
NA TRBJ1-6 TRBV5-1 NA TGCGCCAGCAGCTTGGCAGCCTTAGGTCTGGGGGCATCTAATTCACCCCTCCACTTT CASSLAALGLGASNSPLHF
NA TRBJ2-5 TRBV4-1 TRBD2 TGCGCCAGCAGCCTTCTGACTAGCGGAGCGGGAGAGACCCAGTACTTC CASSLLTSGAGETQYF
NA TRBJ2-1 TRBV28 NA TGTGCCAGCAGTTTAGACGACAGAACCTACAATGAGCAGTTCTTC CASSLDDRTYNEQFF
NA TRBJ1-4 TRBV5-1 TRBD1 TGCGCCAGCAGCTTGGGACAGGGGAGCCAAAAACTGTTTTTT CASSLGQGSQKLFF
NA TRBJ2-7 TRBV5-6 NA TGTGCCAGCAGCTTGCGTTTGGCGGTCTCCTACGAGCAGTACTTC CASSLRLAVSYEQYF
NA TRBJ2-5 TRBV2 NA TGTGCCAGCAGTGAGATTGCCGCGGGAAAGACCCAGTACTTC CASSEIAAGKTQYF
NA TRBJ1-1 TRBV27 TRBD1 TGTGCCAGGGGACAGGGAAGTGAGGAGGCTGAAGCTTTCTTT CARGQGSEEAEAFF
NA TRBJ1-2 TRBV28 TRBD1 TGTGCCAGCAGTTCCCGGGGGACAGCAAATGGGGGCTACACCTTC CASSSRGTANGGYTF
NA TRBJ1-4 TRBV11-2 NA TGTGCCAGCAGAAATGGGAGGGGGTCTGGAAAACTGTTTTTT CASRNGRGSGKLFF
NA TRBJ2-3 TRBV6-5 NA TGTGCCAGCATCAAATCTGCTAGTTCCGTAGATACGCAGTATTTT CASIKSASSVDTQYF
NA TRBJ2-2 TRBV19 NA TGTGCCAGTAGTCTCACCGGGGAGCTGTTTTTT CASSLTGELFF
NA TRBJ1-2 TRBV2 TRBD1 TGTGCCAGTTTGACGGGACAGGCTAACTATGGCTACACCTTC CASLTGQANYGYTF
NA TRBJ2-7 TRBV5-6 NA TGTGCCAGCAGCTTGGGGGACAACTCCTACGAGCAGTACTTC CASSLGDNSYEQYF
NA TRBJ2-1 TRBV12-5 NA TGTGCTAGTGGTTTGGTTGCGGGGGCGTTCTTC CASGLVAGAFF